This T cell receptor (beta chain) was sequenced during a study of blood T cell repertoires in COVID-19. About the study: Acute and convalescent COVID-19 samples came from the United States, Italy and Spain. PBMCs, B-cell-depleted T cells, or T cells were the source of the cDNA or gDNA that made up the material.

In the authors' workflow: Nucleated cell number was recorded as an estimate derived from reference gene primer amplification. Clones were sequenced by immunoSEQ multiplex PCR, and TCRdb holds only the in-frame ones, with some missing. Clonal size and the V and J genes are those of that table, whereas D and trimming came from the DNA. This table holds some 88,000 clones, 65% to 90% found once. The CDR3 runs 17 residues. Trimming pared 0 bases from V and 8 bases from J, leaving 17 bases between. Germline CDR1 reads LNHNV; CDR2 reads YYDKDF (reference sequence). The chain uses TRBV15 and TRBJ2-6; D is perhaps TRBD1 (6 bases). The sequencing input was peripheral blood. The origin of this receptor is a man between 60 and 75 years old with acute or convalescent COVID-19. The CDR3 reads CATSRDLLKGDTNVLTF. The CDR3 DNA is TGTGCCACCAGCAGAGACCTCCTCAAGGGGGATACCAACGTCCTGACTTTC.